Sequencing of this T cell receptor (beta chain) was carried out in a study of blood T cell repertoires in COVID-19. Repertoires were generated with immunoSEQ multiplex PCR, while TCRdb's copy carries only in-frame clones and drops some. Of about 270,000 clones in the sample, 91% were seen once. Germline CDR1 is WNHNN and CDR2 is SYGVQD (reference sequence). This CDR3 contains 14 residues. V lost 0 bases, J lost 4 bases, and 4 bases lay in between. In terms of age and location, participants ranged from roughly 18 to 100 years and lived in roughly 22 US areas. Participants reported their clinical history, and cohort assignment relied on those reports. Exposed volunteers were people who met a COVID-19 case within 2 weeks before study entry.

The TCR comes from a man in his forties who had been exposed to COVID-19. The V call is TRBV10-1, the J call TRBJ1-6; D is undetermined. The specimen sequenced was PBMCs or T cells enriched from blood (not recorded which). CDR3 coding DNA: TGCGCCAGCAGTGAGTCCGGTTATAATTCACCCCTCCACTTT. Its protein is CASSESGYNSPLHF.